The clone carrying this T cell receptor (beta chain) was found a few times. Its antigen is not identified. This record comes from a study of T cells after yellow fever vaccination. Study-wide results and caveats: Contaminants from the bulk population, in the form of abundant clonotypes, could be found in FACS-sorted repertoires. A small proportion of clonotypes was detected in both the CD4 and CD8 compartments. Most primary-vaccination clones reappeared after the booster (about 95% CD4, 88% CD8).

The germline V gene encodes CDR1 LGHNT and CDR2 FRNRAP. This CDR3 region has 15 residues. The V segment lost 5 bases and the J segment 1 base; nucleotides outside the gene matches: 4. The 5'RACE template-switching step produced TCR cDNA and added a universal primer site and UMIs. TCRdb reprocessed the 5' RACE reads with MiXCR, giving one entry per CDR3 protein. The sample has around 120,000 distinct CDR3 sequences, roughly 15% seen once. The input for sequencing was CD8+ T cells sorted from PBMCs, taken 5 days after the yellow fever booster vaccination. The chain employs TRBV12-5 and TRBJ1-3; 8 positions agree with TRBD1. The sequence derives from a man aged 18 to 30 who received the YFV17D yellow fever vaccine. CDR3: CASGVDRDSGNTIYF. The CDR3 DNA is TGTGCTAGTGGTGTGGACAGGGATTCTGGAAACACCATATATTTT.